One TCR beta chain is described in this entry. Researchers sorted participants into cohorts using their self-reported clinical history. This sample is drawn from a study of blood T cell repertoires in COVID-19. Clones were read by immunoSEQ multiplex PCR, and TCRdb kept only the in-frame ones, dropping some. The data show approximately 300,000 clones, about 92% seen once. This CDR3 has 12 residues. V was pared by 5 bases and J by 6 bases, with 14 bases between. Germline V gene sequence: CDR1 SQVTM, CDR2 ANQGSEA. The rearrangement uses TRBV29-1 and TRBJ2-7, with D uncertain. Sequences were obtained from PBMCs or T cells enriched from blood (not recorded which). This clonotype originated in a woman in her 30s who had recovered from COVID-19. As DNA, the CDR3 is TGCAGCGTTAATTCCCAGACGGGCGAGCAGTACTTC. Protein product: CSVNSQTGEQYF.